This T cell receptor (beta chain) was recorded in a study of cytomegalovirus exposure and HLA in healthy donors. Amplification used 60 Vbeta primers and 13 Jbeta primers. Repertoires were generated with immunoSEQ multiplex PCR, while TCRdb's copy carries only in-frame clones and drops some. This sample carries roughly 71,000 clones, approximately 70% of them seen once, and the ten largest clones take about 22%. About this clone: Other DNA sequences in the sample encode the same CDR3.

The germline CDR1 and CDR2 sequences are MGHDK and SYGVNS. V was cut by 6 bases and J by 8 bases, with 19 bases left in between. The CDR3 contains 15 residues. The rearrangement joins TRBV25-1 to TRBJ1-4; tentatively, D is TRBD1 (5 bases). Sequences were obtained from PBMCs. The sequence was collected from a man in his forties in good health and CMV-seropositive. This CDR3 reads CASSVDSFPREKLFF. CDR3 in DNA: TGTGCCAGCAGCGTCGACAGTTTTCCGAGGGAAAAACTGTTTTTT. The full variable domain, its missing parts supplied by reference TRBV25-1 and TRBJ1-4, is EADIYQTPRYLVIGTGKKITLECSQTMGHDKMYWYQQDPGMELHLIHYSYGVNSTEKGDLSSESTVSRIRTEHFPLTLESARPSHTSQYLCASSVDSFPREKLFFGSGTQLSVL.